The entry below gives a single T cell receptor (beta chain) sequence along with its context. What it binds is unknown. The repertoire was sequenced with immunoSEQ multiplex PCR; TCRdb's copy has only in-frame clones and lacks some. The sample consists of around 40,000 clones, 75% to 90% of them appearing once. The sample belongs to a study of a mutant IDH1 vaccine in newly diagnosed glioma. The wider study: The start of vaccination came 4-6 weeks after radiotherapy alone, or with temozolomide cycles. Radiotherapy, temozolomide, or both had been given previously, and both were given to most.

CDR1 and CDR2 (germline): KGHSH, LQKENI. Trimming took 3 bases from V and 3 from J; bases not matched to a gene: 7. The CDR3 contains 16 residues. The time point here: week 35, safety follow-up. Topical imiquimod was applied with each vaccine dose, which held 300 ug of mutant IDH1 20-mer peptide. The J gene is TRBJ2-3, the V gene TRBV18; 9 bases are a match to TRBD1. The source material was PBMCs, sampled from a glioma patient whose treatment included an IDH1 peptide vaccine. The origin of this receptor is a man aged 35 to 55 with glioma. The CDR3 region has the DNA TGTGCCAGCTCACCTTTCGCGGGACAGGGAACAGATACGCAGTATTTT. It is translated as CASSPFAGQGTDTQYF.